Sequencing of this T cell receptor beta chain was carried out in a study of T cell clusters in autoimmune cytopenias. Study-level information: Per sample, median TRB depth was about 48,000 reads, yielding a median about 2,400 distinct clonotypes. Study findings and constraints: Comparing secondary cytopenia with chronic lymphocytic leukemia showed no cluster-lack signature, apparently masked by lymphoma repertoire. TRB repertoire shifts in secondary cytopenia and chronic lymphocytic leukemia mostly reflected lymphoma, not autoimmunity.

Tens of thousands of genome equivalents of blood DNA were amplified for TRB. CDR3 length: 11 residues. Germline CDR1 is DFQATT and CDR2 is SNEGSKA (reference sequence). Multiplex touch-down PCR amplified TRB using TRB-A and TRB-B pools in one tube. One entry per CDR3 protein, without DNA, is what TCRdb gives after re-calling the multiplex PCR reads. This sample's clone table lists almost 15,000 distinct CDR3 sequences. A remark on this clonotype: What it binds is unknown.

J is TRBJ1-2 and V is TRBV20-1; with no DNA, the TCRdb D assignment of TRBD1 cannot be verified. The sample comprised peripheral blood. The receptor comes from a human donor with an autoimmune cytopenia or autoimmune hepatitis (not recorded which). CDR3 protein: CSAVRDGVYTF.